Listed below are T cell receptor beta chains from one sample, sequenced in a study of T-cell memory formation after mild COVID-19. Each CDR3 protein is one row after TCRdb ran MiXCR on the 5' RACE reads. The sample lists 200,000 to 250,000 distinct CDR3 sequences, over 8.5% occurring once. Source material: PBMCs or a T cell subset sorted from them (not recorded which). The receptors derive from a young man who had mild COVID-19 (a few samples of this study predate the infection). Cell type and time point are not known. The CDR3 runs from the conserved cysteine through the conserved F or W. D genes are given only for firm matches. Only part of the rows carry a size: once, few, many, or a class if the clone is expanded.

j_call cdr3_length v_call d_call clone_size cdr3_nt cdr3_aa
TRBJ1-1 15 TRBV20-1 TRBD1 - TGCAGTGCTAAAGTCCCCGGACAGGGGGAGCAGGGAGCTTTCTTT CSAKVPGQGEQGAFF
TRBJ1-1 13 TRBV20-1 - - TGCAGTGCTAGAGATGCAGCCTCAAACGGAGCTTTCTTT CSARDAASNGAFF
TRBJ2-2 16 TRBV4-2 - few TGTGCCAGCAGCCAAGCCAGAACAACGAACACCGGGGAGCTGTTTTTT CASSQARTTNTGELFF
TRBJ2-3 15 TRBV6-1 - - TGTGCCAGCAGTGACTCGCGTTTGCCCACAGATACGCAGTATTTT CASSDSRLPTDTQYF
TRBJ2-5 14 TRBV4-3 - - TGCGCCAGCAGCCAAGGACCGGGTAGGGAGACCCAGTACTTC CASSQGPGRETQYF
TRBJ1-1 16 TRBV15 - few TGTGCCACCAGCTCGTACTTAGGACGGGGGAACACTGAAGCTTTCTTT CATSSYLGRGNTEAFF
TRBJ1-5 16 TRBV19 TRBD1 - TGTGCCAGTAGCCCCGCAGGGGGCGAAGGAAATCAGCCCCAGCATTTT CASSPAGGEGNQPQHF
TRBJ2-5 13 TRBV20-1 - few TGCAGTGCTCCCGGGACCACCCGGGAGACCCAGTACTTC CSAPGTTRETQYF
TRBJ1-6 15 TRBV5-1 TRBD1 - TGCGCCAGCAGCCTGGGACAGGGGAGGAATTCACCCCTCCACTTT CASSLGQGRNSPLHF
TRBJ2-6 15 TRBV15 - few TGTGCCACCAGCATTGAAAGCTCTGGGGCCAACGTCCTGACTTTC CATSIESSGANVLTF
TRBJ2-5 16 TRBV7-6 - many TGTGCCAGCAGCTTTTACTCGGGACAAACTCAAGAGACCCAGTACTTC CASSFYSGQTQETQYF
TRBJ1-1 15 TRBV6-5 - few TGTGCCAGCAGTACTAGCGGGGGCAGCGGGGCTGAAGCTTTCTTT CASSTSGGSGAEAFF
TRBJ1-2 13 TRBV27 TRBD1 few TGTGCCAGCAGTGCGGGACAGTTTTATGGCTACACCTTC CASSAGQFYGYTF
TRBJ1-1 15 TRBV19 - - TGTGCCAGTAGTATAATTCCACCCGTGAACACTGAAGCTTTCTTT CASSIIPPVNTEAFF
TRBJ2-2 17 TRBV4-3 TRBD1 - TGCGCCAGCAGCCAATCCTCCGGGACAGGGGACACCGGGGAGCTGTTTTTT CASSQSSGTGDTGELFF
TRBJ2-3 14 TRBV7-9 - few TGTGCCAGCAGCCAACCCGAGGAAAGATATACGCAGTATTTT CASSQPEERYTQYF
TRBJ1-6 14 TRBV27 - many TGTGCCAGCAGTCTCAGGGACGGCTGGTCACCCCTCCACTTT CASSLRDGWSPLHF
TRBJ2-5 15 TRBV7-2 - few TGTGCCAGCCGACCGCGATACGCAGGTCCAGAGACCCAGTACTTC CASRPRYAGPETQYF
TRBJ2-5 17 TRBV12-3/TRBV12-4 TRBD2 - TGTGCCAGCAGTTCCGCCCGCAGAGCGGGGGGGCGAGAGACCCAGTACTTC CASSSARRAGGRETQYF
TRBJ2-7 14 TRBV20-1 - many TGCAGTGCTAGACACGGACGGACTCGCTACGAGCAGTACTTC CSARHGRTRYEQYF
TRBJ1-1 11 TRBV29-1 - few TGCAGCGTGGGAGAGACGGTTGAAGCTTTCTTT CSVGETVEAFF
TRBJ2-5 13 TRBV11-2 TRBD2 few TGTGCCAGCAGCCCGCGGACTAGCCCTAATAGGTACTTC CASSPRTSPNRYF
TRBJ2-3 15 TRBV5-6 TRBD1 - TGTGCCAGCAGCGTACGGGACAGGGCCGCAGATACGCAGTATTTT CASSVRDRAADTQYF
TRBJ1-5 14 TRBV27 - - TGTGCCAGCAGTTTGGCCGGCACTCGACAGCCCCAGCATTTT CASSLAGTRQPQHF
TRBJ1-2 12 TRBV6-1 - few TGTGCCAGCAGAGAGGTCGACTATGGCTACACCTTC CASREVDYGYTF
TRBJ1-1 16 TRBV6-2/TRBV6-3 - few TGTGCCAGCATCCCCGTCCGGGCATTGTTCGCTCCTGAAGCTTTCTTT CASIPVRALFAPEAFF
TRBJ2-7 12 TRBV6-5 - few TGTGCCAGCGGACAGTCCCCCTACGAGCAGTACTTC CASGQSPYEQYF
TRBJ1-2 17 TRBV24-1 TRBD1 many TGTGCCACCAGTGATGGCGGGACAGGGGGTACTAACTATGGCTACACCTTC CATSDGGTGGTNYGYTF
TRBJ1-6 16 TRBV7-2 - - TGTGCCAGCAGCTTCGACGCAAGCTCCTATAATTCACCCCTCCACTTT CASSFDASSYNSPLHF
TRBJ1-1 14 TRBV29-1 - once TGCAGCGTTGATACGGGGAACATGAACACTGAAGCTTTCTTT CSVDTGNMNTEAFF
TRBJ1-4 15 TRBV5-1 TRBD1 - TGCGCCAGCAGCGATCCGGGACAGGGGGGTGAAAAACTGTTTTTT CASSDPGQGGEKLFF
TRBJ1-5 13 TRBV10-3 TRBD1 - TGTGCCATCAGTACAGGGGGTCGGCAGCCCCAGCATTTT CAISTGGRQPQHF
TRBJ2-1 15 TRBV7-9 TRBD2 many TGTGCCAGCAGCCCAACGGGGGGGTCCTCCAGGGAGCAGTTCTTC CASSPTGGSSREQFF
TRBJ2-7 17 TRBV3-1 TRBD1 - TGTGCCAGCAGCCCAGGGTATTCGGGACAGGGAATTTACGAGCAGTACTTC CASSPGYSGQGIYEQYF
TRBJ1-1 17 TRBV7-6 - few TGTGCCAGCAGCTCCTCCCCCGACCTCCGAGGGAACACTGAAGCTTTCTTT CASSSSPDLRGNTEAFF
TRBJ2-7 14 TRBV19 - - TGTGCCGGACGGGGGATTCTTTACTCCTACGAGCAGTACTTC CAGRGILYSYEQYF
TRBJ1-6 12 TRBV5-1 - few TGCGCCAGCAGCTTTGGGGTCTCACCCCTCCACTTT CASSFGVSPLHF
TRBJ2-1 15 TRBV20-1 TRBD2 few TGCAGTGCGATAAAAGCGGGGGCCAGCTACAATGAGCAGTTCTTC CSAIKAGASYNEQFF
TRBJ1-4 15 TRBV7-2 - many TGTGCCAGCAGCACCGCTCTAGCCACTAATGAAAAACTGTTTTTT CASSTALATNEKLFF
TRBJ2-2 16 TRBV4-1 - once TGCGCCAGCAGCCCAGGCCCCGGGACGGACACCGGGGAGCTGTTTTTT CASSPGPGTDTGELFF
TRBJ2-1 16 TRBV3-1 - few TGTGCCAGCAGCCAGGGTGGGGGGGCCAGAGCTAAAGAGCAGTTCTTC CASSQGGGARAKEQFF
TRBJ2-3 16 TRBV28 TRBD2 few TGTGCCAGCAGTTTTGGGACTAGCGCGATCACAGATACGCAGTATTTT CASSFGTSAITDTQYF
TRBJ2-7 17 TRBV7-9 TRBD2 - TGTGCCAGCAGCTTTCCCCGTGGGAGGGATTTAGGTGTGGAGCAGTACTTC CASSFPRGRDLGVEQYF
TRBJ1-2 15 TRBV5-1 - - TGCGCCAGCAGCTCCGCCACTTCCGACGGCGCTGGCTACACCTTC CASSSATSDGAGYTF
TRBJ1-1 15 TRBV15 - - TGTGCCACCAGCAGAGACCCAGCCCTGGGCACTGAAGCTTTCTTT CATSRDPALGTEAFF
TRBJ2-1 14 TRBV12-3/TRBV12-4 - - TGTGCCAGTAGCTTAGCCCCCAGGAACAATGAGCAGTTCTTC CASSLAPRNNEQFF
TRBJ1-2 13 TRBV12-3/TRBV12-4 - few TGTGCCAGCAGTTCCGGGACCACCTATGGCTACACCTTC CASSSGTTYGYTF
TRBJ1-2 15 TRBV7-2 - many TGTGCCAGCAGCAGTGCTGGCGGGCTTTTTTATGGCTACACCTTC CASSSAGGLFYGYTF
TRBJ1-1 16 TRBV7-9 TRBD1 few TGTGCCAGCAGCCCTCGGACAGGGGTTGCGAACACTGAAGCTTTCTTT CASSPRTGVANTEAFF
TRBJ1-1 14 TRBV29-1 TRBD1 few TGCAGCGCGGGGACAGCTCCCGGGGGCACTGAAGCTTTCTTT CSAGTAPGGTEAFF
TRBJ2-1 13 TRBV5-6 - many TGTGCCAGCGGCCGTGGGCTTGGGAATGAGCAGTTCTTC CASGRGLGNEQFF